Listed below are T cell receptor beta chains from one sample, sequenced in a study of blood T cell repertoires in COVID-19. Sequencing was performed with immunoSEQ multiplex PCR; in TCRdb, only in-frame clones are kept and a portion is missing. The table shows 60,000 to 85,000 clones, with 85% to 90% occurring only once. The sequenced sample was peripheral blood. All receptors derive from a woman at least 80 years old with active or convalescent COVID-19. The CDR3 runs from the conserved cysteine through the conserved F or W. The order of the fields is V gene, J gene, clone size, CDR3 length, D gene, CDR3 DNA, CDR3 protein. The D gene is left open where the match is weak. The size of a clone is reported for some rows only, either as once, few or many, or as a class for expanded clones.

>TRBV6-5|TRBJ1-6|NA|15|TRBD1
TGTGCCAGCAGTTACGAGCCAGGGGGCAGTTCACCCCTCCACTTT
CASSYEPGGSSPLHF
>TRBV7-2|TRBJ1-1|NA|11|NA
TGTGCCAGCAGCTTGGCCACTGAAGCTTTCTTT
CASSLATEAFF
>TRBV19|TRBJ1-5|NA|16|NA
TGTGCCAGTAGTATAGATCAGGGTGAGGGCAATCAGCCCCAGCATTTT
CASSIDQGEGNQPQHF
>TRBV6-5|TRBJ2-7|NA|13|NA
TGTGCCAGCAGCGTATCGACAGGCTACGAGCAGTACTTC
CASSVSTGYEQYF
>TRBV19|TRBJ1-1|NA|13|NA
TGTGCCAGTAGTGACAGTGCCCTCATTGAAGCTTTCTTT
CASSDSALIEAFF
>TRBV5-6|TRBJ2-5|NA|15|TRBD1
TGTGCCAGCAGCTATAGGCCAGGGGGCGCGGAAGCTTTGTACTTC
CASSYRPGGAEALYF
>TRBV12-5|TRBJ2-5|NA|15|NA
TGTGCTAGTGGCTCCTCGGGGGAAGCACAAGAGACCCAGTACTTC
CASGSSGEAQETQYF
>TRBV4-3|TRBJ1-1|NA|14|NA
TGCGCCAGCAGCCCAACAGAGGGGGTGACTGAAGCTTTCTTT
CASSPTEGVTEAFF
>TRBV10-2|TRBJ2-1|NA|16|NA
TGCGCCAGCAGCGACCTTGATGGCGGCCTCTACAATGAGCAGTTCTTC
CASSDLDGGLYNEQFF
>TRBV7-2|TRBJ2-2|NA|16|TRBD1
TGTGCCAGCAGCCTCTGGACAGGGGGCTCGTCCGGGGAGCTGTTTTTT
CASSLWTGGSSGELFF
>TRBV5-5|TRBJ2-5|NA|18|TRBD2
TGTGCCAGCAGCGTGGGGGCCCTAGCGGGGGGTAGTCAGGAGACCCAGTACTTC
CASSVGALAGGSQETQYF
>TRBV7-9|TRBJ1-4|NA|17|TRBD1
TGTGCCAGCAGCCGAGGCTTGACAGGGGGCGTTAATGAAAAACTGTTTTTT
CASSRGLTGGVNEKLFF
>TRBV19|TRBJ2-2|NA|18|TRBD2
TGTGCCAGTAGGAAGACCCCGGGACTAATCAAGAACACCGGGGAGCTGTTTTTT
CASRKTPGLIKNTGELFF
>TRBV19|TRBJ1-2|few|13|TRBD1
TGTGCCAGTGGACAGGGACGGTCCTATGGCTACACCTTC
CASGQGRSYGYTF
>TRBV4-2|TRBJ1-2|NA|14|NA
TGTGCCAGCAGCCAAGATACTGGTAACTATGGCTACACCTTC
CASSQDTGNYGYTF
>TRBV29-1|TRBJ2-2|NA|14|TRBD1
TGCAGCGTTGTCCCGACAGGGATAGGCGGGGAGCTGTTTTTT
CSVVPTGIGGELFF